Described below is a single TCR beta chain sequence and its context. Its antigen remains unidentified. V lost 7 bases, J lost 7 bases, and 19 bases lay in between. There are 14 residues in the CDR3. The germline gives CDR1 MNHEY, CDR2 SMNVEV (reference sequence). The authors incorporated unique molecular identifiers into the TCR beta cDNA libraries. MiXCR, run by TCRdb on the PCR reads, gives a single entry per CDR3 protein. The sample includes more than 450,000 distinct CDR3 sequences, approximately 34% seen only once; the top ten take 6%. This entry comes from a study of post-analysis software for immune sequencing data. The wider study: Relapsing-remitting, secondary progressive and progressive-relapsing multiple sclerosis were all included among the disease courses.

Study-level points and caveats: Patients carried five TRBV segments more frequently than controls did, and TRBV5-6, TRBV5-1 and TRBV20-1 were among them.

Sequencing input: blood. The TCR sequence derives from a girl younger than 18 with multiple sclerosis. V and J are TRBV27 and TRBJ1-1; D perhaps matches TRBD1 (6 bases). The CDR3 nucleotides read TGTGCCAGCACTCGTGAGGGGGTAACATTTGAAGCTTTCTTT. Translated: CASTREGVTFEAFF.